This T cell receptor beta chain is drawn from a study of shared clonotypes between healthy human individuals. Comment on this clone: Other DNA sequences within the sample encode an identical CDR3.

Using immunoSEQ multiplex PCR, the repertoire was profiled, and TCRdb retains in-frame clones only, with some absent. The table includes some 2,500,000 clones, approximately 94% detected once. The TCR was taken from a young man in good health. Some clones in this sample may be carry-over from other donors' samples. The sequenced material came from naive CD4+ T cells from PBMCs. Subset defined: CD45RA+ positively selected.

The CDR3 DNA reads as TGTGCCAGCAGCGTAGGTAGTAACAATGAGCAGTTCTTC. It translates to CASSVGSNNEQFF. This chain connects TRBV9 to TRBJ2-1; no reliable D call. Germline CDR1 is SGDLS and CDR2 is YYNGEE. V shed 0 bases and J shed 5 bases, with 6 bases lying between them. The CDR3 contains 13 residues.